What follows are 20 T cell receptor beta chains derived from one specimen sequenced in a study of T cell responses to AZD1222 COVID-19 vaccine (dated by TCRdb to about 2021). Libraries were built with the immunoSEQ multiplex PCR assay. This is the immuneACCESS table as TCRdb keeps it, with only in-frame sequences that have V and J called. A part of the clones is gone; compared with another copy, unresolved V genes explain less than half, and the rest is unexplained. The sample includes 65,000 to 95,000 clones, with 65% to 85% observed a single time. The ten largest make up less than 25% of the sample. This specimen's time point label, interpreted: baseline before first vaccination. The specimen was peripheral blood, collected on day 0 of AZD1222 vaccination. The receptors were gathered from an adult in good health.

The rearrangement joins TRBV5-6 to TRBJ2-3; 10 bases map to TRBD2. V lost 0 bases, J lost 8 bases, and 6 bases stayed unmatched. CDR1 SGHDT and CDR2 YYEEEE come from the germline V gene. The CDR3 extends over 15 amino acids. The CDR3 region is CASSLEKRGGGTQYF. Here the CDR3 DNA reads TGTGCCAGCAGCTTGGAAAAGCGGGGGGGCGGTACGCAGTATTTT.

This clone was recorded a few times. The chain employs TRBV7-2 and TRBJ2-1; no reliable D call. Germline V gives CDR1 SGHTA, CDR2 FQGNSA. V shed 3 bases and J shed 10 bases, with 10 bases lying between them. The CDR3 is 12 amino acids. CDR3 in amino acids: CASSLIPFEQFF. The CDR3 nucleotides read TGTGCCAGCAGCTTGATCCCTTTCGAGCAGTTCTTC.

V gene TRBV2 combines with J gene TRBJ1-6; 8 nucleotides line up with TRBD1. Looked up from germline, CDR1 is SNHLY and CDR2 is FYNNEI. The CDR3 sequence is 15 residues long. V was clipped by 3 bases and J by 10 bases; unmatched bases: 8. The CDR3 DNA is TGTGCCAGCAGTGAGACAGGGGCCGTAGGATCACCCCTCCACTTT. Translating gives CASSETGAVGSPLHF. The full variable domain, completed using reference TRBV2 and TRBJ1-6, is EPEVTQTPSHQVTQMGQEVILRCVPISNHLYFYWYRQILGQKVEFLVSFYNNEISEKSEIFDDQFSVERPDGSNFTLKIRSTKLEDSAMYFCASSETGAVGSPLHFGNGTRLTVT.

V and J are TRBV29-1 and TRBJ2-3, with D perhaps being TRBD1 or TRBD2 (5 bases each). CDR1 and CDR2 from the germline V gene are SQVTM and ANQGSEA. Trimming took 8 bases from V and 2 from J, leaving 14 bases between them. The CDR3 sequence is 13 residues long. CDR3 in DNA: TGCAGCTCCCGCGAGGGGAACACAGATACGCAGTATTTT. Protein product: CSSREGNTDTQYF.

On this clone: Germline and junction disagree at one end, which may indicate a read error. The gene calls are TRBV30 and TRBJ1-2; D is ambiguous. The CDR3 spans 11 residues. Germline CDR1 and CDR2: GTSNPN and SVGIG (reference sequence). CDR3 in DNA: TGTGCCTGGGGTTGGGGTGAACGTAGGGCCTTC. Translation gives CAWGWGERRAF.

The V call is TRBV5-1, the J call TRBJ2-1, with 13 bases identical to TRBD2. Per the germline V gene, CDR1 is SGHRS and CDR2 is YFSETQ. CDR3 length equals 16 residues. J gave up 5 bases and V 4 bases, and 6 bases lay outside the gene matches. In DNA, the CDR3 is TGCGCCAGCAGCGCACTAGCGGGAGGGCCGAACAATGAGCAGTTCTTC. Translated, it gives CASSALAGGPNNEQFF.

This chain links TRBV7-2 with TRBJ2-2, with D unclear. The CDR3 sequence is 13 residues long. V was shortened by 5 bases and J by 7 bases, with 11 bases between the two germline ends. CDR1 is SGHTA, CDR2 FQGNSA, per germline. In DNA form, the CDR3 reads TGTGCCAGCAGCCGACCAAGGCGCGGGGAGCTGTTTTTT. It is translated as CASSRPRRGELFF.

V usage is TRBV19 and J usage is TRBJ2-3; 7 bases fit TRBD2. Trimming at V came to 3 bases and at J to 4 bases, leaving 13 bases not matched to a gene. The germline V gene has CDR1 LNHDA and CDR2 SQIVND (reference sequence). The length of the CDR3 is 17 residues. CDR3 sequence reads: CASSIAPSGGIADTQYF. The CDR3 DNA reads TGTGCCAGTAGTATTGCGCCCTCCGGGGGGATTGCAGATACGCAGTATTTT.

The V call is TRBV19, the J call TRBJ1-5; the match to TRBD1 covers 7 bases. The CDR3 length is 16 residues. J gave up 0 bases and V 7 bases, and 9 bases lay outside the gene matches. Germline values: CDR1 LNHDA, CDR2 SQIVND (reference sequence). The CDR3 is CASTLTGPYSNQPQHF. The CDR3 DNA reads TGTGCCAGTACTCTGACAGGGCCCTATAGCAATCAGCCCCAGCATTTT.

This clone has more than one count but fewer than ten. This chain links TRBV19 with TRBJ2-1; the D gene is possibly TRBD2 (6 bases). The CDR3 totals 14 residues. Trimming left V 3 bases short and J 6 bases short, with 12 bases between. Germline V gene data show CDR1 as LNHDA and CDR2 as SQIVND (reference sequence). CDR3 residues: CASSIWRGLNEQFF. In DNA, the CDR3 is TGTGCCAGTAGTATCTGGCGGGGACTCAATGAGCAGTTCTTC. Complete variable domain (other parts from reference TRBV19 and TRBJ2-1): DGGITQSPKYLFRKEGQNVTLSCEQNLNHDAMYWYRQDPGQGLRLIYYSQIVNDFQKGDIAEGYSVSREKKESFPLTVTSAQKNPTAFYLCASSIWRGLNEQFFGPGTRLTVL.

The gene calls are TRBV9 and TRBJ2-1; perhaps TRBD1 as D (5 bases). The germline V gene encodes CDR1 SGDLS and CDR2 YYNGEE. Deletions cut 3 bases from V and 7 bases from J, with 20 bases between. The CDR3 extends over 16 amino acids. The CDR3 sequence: CASSARVTVLRNEQFF. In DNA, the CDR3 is TGTGCCAGCAGCGCAAGAGTGACAGTACTAAGGAATGAGCAGTTCTTC.

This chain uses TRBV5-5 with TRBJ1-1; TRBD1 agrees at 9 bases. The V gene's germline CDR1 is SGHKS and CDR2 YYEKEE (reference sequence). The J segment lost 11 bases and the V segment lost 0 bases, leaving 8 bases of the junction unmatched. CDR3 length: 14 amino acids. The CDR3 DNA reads TGTGCCAGCAGCTTGGAACTAGACAGGGGGTGGGCTTTCTTT. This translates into CASSLELDRGWAFF. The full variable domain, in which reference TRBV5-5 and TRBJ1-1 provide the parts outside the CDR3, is DAGVTQSPTHLIKTRGQQVTLRCSPISGHKSVSWYQQVLGQGPQFIFQYYEKEERGRGNFPDRFSARQFPNYSSELNVNALLLGDSALYLCASSLELDRGWAFFGQGTRLTVV.

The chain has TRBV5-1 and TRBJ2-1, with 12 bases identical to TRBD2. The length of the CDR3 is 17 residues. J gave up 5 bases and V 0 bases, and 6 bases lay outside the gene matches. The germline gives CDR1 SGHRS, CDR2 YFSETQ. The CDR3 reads CASSLASGRAGNNEQFF. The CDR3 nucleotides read TGCGCCAGCAGCTTGGCTAGCGGGAGGGCTGGTAACAATGAGCAGTTCTTC.

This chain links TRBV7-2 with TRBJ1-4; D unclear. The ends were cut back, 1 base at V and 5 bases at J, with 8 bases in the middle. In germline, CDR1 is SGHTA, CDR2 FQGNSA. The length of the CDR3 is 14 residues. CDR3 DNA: TGTGCCAGCAGCTTAGGGCAGCCGAATGAAAAACTGTTTTTT. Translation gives CASSLGQPNEKLFF.

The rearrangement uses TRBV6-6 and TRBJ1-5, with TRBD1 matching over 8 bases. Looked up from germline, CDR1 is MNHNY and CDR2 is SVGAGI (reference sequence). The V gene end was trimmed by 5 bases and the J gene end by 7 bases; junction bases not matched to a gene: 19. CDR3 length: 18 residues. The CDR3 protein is CASSRQSSTQGAHQPQHF. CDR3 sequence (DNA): TGTGCCAGCAGTCGACAATCCTCGACCCAGGGGGCCCACCAGCCCCAGCATTTT.

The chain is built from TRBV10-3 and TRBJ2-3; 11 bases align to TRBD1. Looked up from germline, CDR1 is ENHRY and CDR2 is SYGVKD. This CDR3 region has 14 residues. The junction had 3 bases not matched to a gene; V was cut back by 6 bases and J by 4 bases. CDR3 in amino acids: CAIRGGQGADTQYF. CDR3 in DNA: TGTGCCATCAGGGGGGGACAGGGGGCAGATACGCAGTATTTT.

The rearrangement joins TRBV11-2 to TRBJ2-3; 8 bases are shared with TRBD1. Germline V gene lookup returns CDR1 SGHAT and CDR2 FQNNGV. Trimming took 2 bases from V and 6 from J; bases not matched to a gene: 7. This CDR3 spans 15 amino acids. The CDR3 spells CASSLTRGLRDTQYF. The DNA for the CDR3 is TGTGCCAGCAGCTTAACCAGGGGGCTGAGGGATACGCAGTATTTT.

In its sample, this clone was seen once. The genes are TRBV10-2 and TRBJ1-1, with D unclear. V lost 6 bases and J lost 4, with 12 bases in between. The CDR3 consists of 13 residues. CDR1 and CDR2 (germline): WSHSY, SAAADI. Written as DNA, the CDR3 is TGCGCCAGCAGATCTTCCCCCGGCACTGAAGCTTTCTTT. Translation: CASRSSPGTEAFF.

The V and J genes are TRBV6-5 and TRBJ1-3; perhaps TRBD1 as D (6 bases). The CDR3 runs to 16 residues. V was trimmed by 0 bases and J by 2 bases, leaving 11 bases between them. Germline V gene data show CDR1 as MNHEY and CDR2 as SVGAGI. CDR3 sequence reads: CASSYSGTLPGNTIYF. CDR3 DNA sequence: TGTGCCAGCAGTTACTCGGGGACACTCCCTGGAAACACCATATATTTT.

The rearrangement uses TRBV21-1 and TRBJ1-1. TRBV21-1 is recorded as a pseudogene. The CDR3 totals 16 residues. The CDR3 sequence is CASSSRVVWMNTEAFF. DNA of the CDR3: TGTGCCAGCAGCTCGCGGGTGGTCTGGATGAACACTGAAGCTTTCTTT.